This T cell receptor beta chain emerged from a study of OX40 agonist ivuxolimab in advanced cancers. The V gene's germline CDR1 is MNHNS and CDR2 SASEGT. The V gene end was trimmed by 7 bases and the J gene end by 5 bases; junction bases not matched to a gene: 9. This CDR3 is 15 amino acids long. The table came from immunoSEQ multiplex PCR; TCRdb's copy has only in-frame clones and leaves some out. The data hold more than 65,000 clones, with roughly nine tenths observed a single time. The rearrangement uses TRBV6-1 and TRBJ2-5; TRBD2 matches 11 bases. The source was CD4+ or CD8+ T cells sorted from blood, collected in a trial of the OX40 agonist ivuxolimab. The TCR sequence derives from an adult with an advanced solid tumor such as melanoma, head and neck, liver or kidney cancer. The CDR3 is CASTPLAGVSETQYF. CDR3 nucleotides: TGTGCCAGCACCCCACTAGCGGGAGTTTCTGAGACCCAGTACTTC.